This T cell receptor (beta chain) was observed in a study of OX40 agonist ivuxolimab in advanced cancers. Study summary: Dose-escalation patients' cancers were hepatocellular carcinoma, melanoma, renal cell or head and neck cancer.

Germline-derived CDR1 and CDR2 are SGHDN and FVKESK. The CDR3 consists of 16 residues. V was pared by 2 bases and J by 8 bases, with 12 bases of the junction left unmatched. Clones were sequenced by immunoSEQ multiplex PCR, and TCRdb holds only the in-frame ones, with some missing. This sample has about 74,000 clones, with roughly 84% found just once. The specimen comprised CD4+ or CD8+ T cells sorted from blood, sampled in a trial of the OX40 agonist ivuxolimab. The TCR was taken from an adult with an advanced solid tumor such as melanoma, head and neck, liver or kidney cancer. The V call is TRBV14, the J call TRBJ2-1; 7 bases are shared with TRBD2. The CDR3 DNA sequence: TGTGCCAGCAGCCAAACTCGGGGGAGGGTCGTTGATGAGCAGTTCTTC. Encoded protein: CASSQTRGRVVDEQFF.